A selection of T cell receptor beta chains follows, all from one sample in a study of blood T cells in healthy people across ages. TCRdb re-analysed the 5' RACE reads in MiXCR, keeping a single row per CDR3 protein. The sample yields over 1,500,000 distinct CDR3 sequences, just under 50% seen once. Sequenced input: blood. Receptor source: a woman aged 40 to 49 in good health. Both conserved end residues are trimmed from each CDR3. Only some rows state a clone size, as once, few, many or a class for expanded clones.

j_call clone_size v_call cdr3_aa
TRBJ2-7 NA TRBV3-1 ASSQELAREQY
TRBJ2-5 NA TRBV4-3 ASSEGGRGFGQETQY
TRBJ1-2 NA TRBV20-1 SANRGGDYGYT
TRBJ2-3 NA TRBV15 ATSNAGGRTDTQY
TRBJ2-7 few TRBV27 ASSPWRGRGFYEQY
TRBJ2-5 NA TRBV27 ASSLIAGPQETQY
TRBJ2-7 NA TRBV16 ASSQSSGQGTYEQY
TRBJ1-5 NA TRBV7-2 ASSEGVSAQH
TRBJ2-1 few TRBV4-3 ASSQASLDRHEQF
TRBJ2-3 few TRBV4-3 ASSRDRLVTDTQY
TRBJ2-7 many TRBV7-2 ASSLMGSYEQY
TRBJ2-5 few TRBV7-8 ASSLGGEWTQY
TRBJ2-4 NA TRBV3-1 ASSPQHPGDAAKNIQY
TRBJ2-1 NA TRBV4-3 ASSQDFMRAAFVNEQF
TRBJ2-7 NA TRBV28 ASSLEMSSYEQY
TRBJ2-1 few TRBV7-2 ASRTRGGARDEQF
TRBJ2-3 many TRBV6-4 ASSDSSGGTDTQY
NA NA TRBV2 ASSLTGLAGEPHEQY
TRBJ2-7 few TRBV7-2 ASSVRPGQAVYEQY
TRBJ2-7 few TRBV7-9 ASNLGGTYEQY
TRBJ2-1 few TRBV20-1 SARKTGRAQF
TRBJ2-1 few TRBV7-9 ASSLGQLKDNEQF
TRBJ1-2 NA TRBV9 ASSVEGSYYGYT
TRBJ2-7 NA TRBV7-9 ASSTAQGSPYEQY
TRBJ2-5 NA TRBV29-1 SVGSAALYQETQY
TRBJ2-4 few TRBV7-2 ASSPWPPPGGIQY
TRBJ1-1 once TRBV20-1 SAGGQVNTEAF
TRBJ2-4 few TRBV7-8 ASSSPASGAKNIQY